This entry describes one T cell receptor (beta chain). The antigen is unknown. Each CDR3 protein is one row after TCRdb ran MiXCR on the RT-PCR reads. The sample has some 520,000 distinct CDR3 sequences; 15% to 20% are singletons. This sample is part of a study of response to subunit inactivated influenza vaccine. Findings of the study overall: Authors suggested each seasonal flu vaccination may recruit only limited numbers of new T cells.

The CDR3 sequence is 13 residues long. Trimming stripped 0 bases from V and 6 bases from J, with 8 bases between. From germline, CDR1 is SGHTS and CDR2 YDEGEE. Source: CD4+ T cells sorted from PBMCs, taken roughly 24 months after vaccination. The TCR sequence derives from a man aged 50 to 69 who received an inactivated influenza vaccine. The J gene is TRBJ2-3, the V gene TRBV5-8; D unclear. CDR3 in amino acids: CASSLVWPDTQYF. CDR3 sequence (DNA): TGTGCCAGCAGCTTGGTTTGGCCGGATACGCAGTATTTT.